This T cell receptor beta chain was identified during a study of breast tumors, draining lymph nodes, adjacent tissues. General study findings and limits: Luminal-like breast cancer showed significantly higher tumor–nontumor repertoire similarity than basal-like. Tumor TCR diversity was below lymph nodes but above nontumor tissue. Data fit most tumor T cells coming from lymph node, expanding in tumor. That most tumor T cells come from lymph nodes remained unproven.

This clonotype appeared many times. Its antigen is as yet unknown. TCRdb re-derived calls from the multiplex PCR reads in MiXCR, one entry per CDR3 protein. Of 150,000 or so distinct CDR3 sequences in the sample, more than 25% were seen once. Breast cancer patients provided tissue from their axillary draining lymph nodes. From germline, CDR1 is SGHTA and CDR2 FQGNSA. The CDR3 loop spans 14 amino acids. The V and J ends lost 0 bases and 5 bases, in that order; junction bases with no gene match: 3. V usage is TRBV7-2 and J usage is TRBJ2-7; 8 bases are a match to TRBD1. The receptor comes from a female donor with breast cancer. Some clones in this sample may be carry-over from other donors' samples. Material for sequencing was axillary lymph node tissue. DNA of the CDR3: TGTGCCAGCAGCTTAGCCCCGACAGGGGACGAGCAGTACTTC. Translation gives CASSLAPTGDEQYF.